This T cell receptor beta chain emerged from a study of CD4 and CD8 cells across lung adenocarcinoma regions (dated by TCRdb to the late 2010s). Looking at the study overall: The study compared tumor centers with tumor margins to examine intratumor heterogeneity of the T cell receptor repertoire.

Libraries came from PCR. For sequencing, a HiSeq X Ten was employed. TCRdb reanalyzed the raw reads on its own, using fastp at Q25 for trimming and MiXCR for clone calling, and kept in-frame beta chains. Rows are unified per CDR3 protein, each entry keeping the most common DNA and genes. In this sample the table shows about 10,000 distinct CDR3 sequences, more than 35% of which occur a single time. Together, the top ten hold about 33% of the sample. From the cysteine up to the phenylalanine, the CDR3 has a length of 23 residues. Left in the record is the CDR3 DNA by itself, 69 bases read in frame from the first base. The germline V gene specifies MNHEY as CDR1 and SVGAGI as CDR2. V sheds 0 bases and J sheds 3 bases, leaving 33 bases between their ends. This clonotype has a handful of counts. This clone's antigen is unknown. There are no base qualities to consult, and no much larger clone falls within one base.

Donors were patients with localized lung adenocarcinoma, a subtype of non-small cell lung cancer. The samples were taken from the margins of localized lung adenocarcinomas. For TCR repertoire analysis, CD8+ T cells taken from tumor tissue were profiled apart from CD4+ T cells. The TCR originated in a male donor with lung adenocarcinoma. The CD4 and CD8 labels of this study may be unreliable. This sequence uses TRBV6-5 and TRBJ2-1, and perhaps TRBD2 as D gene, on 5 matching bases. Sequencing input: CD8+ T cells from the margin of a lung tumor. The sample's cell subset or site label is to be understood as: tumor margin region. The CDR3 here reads CASSYSILSRAPFTPKIYNEQFF. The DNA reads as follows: TGTGCCAGCAGTTACTCGATTTTGTCGAGGGCACCATTCACCCCTAAGATCTACAATGAGCAGTTCTTC.